The T cell receptor beta chain described here comes from a study of T cells in Graves' hyperthyroidism and ophthalmopathy. Whole-study results and caveats: Prediction of ophthalmopathy progression came a median roughly 6.7 months pre-onset.

This CDR3 spans 15 amino acids. With V trimmed by 9 bases and J by 1 base, 6 bases remained unmatched. The CDR3 regions of TCR beta were amplified from RNA transcripts. HTBI primers were used for first-round RT-PCR of the TCR CDR3. Using its own MiXCR run on the multiplex PCR reads, TCRdb lists one record per CDR3 protein. The sample includes some 370,000 distinct CDR3 sequences, about a sixth of them seen just once. As concerns this clonotype: The antigen remains unidentified.

The source material was blood. The rearrangement links TRBV12-3 or TRBV12-4 to TRBJ2-3, with 11 positions matching TRBD2. The clonotype comes from a woman in her 30s with Graves' hyperthyroidism that later progressed to Graves' ophthalmopathy. CDR3 sequence: CASSGGAQGTDTQYF. CDR3 nucleotide sequence: TGTGCCAGTAGCGGGGGGGCCCAGGGCACAGATACGCAGTATTTT.